What follows are 32 T cell receptor beta chains derived from one specimen sequenced in a study of long-term antiretroviral therapy in people with HIV. Researchers report immunoSEQ v3.0 was run at survey level. Assay: immunoSEQ multiplex PCR; the TCRdb copy retains only in-frame clones and omits some. This table holds roughly 28,000 clones, about 81% found once. Here the sequenced sample was unsorted PBMCs, taken 2.9 years after starting antiretroviral therapy. Receptor source: a man in his fifties or sixties with HIV.

V is TRBV7-9 and J is TRBJ2-7; 8 bases match TRBD1. Germline V gene data show CDR1 as SEHNR and CDR2 as FQNEAQ (reference sequence). This CDR3 spans 16 amino acids. V gave up 6 bases and J gave up 3 bases; unmatched junction bases: 13. The CDR3 is CASSSGTGWGVYEQYF. As DNA, the CDR3 is TGTGCCAGCAGTTCCGGGACAGGTTGGGGGGTCTACGAGCAGTACTTC.

The chain employs TRBV10-2 and TRBJ1-2, with a weak D call TRBD1 (5 bases). The germline CDR1 and CDR2 sequences are WSHSY and SAAADI. CDR3 length: 13 residues. V lost 5 bases to trimming and J lost 1 base, with 8 bases between them. The CDR3 here is CASSIDSNYGYTF. The CDR3 DNA is TGCGCCAGCAGTATCGACAGTAACTATGGCTACACCTTC.

The V gene is TRBV28, the J gene TRBJ1-1, with D possibly TRBD1 on 5 matching bases. This CDR3 is built from 12 residues. Trimming took off 8 bases at V and 6 bases at J, with 13 bases between the two ends. The germline V gene has CDR1 MDHEN and CDR2 SYDVKM. In nucleotides, the CDR3 is TGTGCCAGCCGCCAGACAGTCGCTGAAGCTTTCTTT. Translated, it gives CASRQTVAEAFF.

V and J are TRBV6-5 and TRBJ2-3; the D is unclear. Trimming removed 6 bases from V and 2 bases from J, with 12 bases in between. The CDR3 is 14 amino acids. Germline lookup yields CDR1 MNHEY and CDR2 SVGAGI. The CDR3 region is CASSLGPFTDTQYF. CDR3 DNA sequence: TGTGCCAGCAGCTTAGGACCTTTCACAGATACGCAGTATTTT.

The V gene is TRBV5-6, the J gene TRBJ1-2; TRBD1 matches 7 bases. There are 16 residues in the CDR3. V was clipped by 9 bases and J by 4 bases; unmatched bases: 18. Germline lookup yields CDR1 SGHDT and CDR2 YYEEEE. CDR3 protein: CATSFTGTAVGYGYTF. CDR3 sequence (DNA): TGTGCCACCTCTTTTACCGGGACAGCAGTCGGCTATGGCTACACCTTC.

The V and J genes are TRBV5-4 and TRBJ1-4; perhaps TRBD1 as D (5 bases). The germline V gene encodes CDR1 SGHNT and CDR2 YYREEE (reference sequence). Trimming removed 0 bases from V and 4 bases from J, with 10 bases in between. CDR3 length: 15 residues. The CDR3 region is CASSLAGHSNEKLFF. In DNA, the CDR3 is TGTGCCAGCAGCTTGGCCGGACACAGTAATGAAAAACTGTTTTTT.

This sequence joins TRBV19 and TRBJ1-5, with 7 bases that match TRBD1. The CDR3 is made up of 15 amino acids. From germline, CDR1 is LNHDA and CDR2 SQIVND (reference sequence). With V trimmed by 5 bases and J by 3 bases, 7 bases remained unmatched. CDR3 DNA sequence: TGTGCCAGTAGTGCGCGAGGGGGCGTCAATCAGCCCCAGCATTTT. Translated, it gives CASSARGGVNQPQHF.

The chain joins TRBV11-2 to TRBJ1-1; no firm D call. Germline assignment: CDR1 SGHAT and CDR2 FQNNGV. The CDR3 sequence is 11 residues long. Trimming removed 5 bases at V and 3 bases at J, with 4 bases between. DNA of the CDR3: TGTGCCAGCAGCCTGTACACTGAAGCTTTCTTT. It codes for CASSLYTEAFF.

The CDR3 coding sequence is TGTGCCAGCAGCGTAGGCGGGGGGGCCCGGGAGCTGTTTTTT. Encoded protein: CASSVGGGARELFF. This sequence joins TRBV9 and TRBJ2-2; 9 nucleotides agree with TRBD2. Germline trimming cut 0 bases from V and 9 bases from J; bases unmatched to any gene: 3. Germline assignment: CDR1 SGDLS and CDR2 YYNGEE. The length of the CDR3 is 14 residues.

This clone was observed a single time. This chain uses TRBV27 with TRBJ2-7, with 10 bases lining up with TRBD2. The CDR3 is 14 amino acids. Germline-derived CDR1 and CDR2 are MNHEY and SMNVEV (reference sequence). With V trimmed by 5 bases and J by 1 base, 2 bases remained unmatched. CDR3 nucleotide sequence: TGTGCCAGCAGTGCGACTAGCGGGTCCTACGAGCAGTACTTC. This gives the protein CASSATSGSYEQYF.

The chain links TRBV30 to TRBJ1-2; D gene uncertain. Germline CDR1 and CDR2: GTSNPN and SVGIG (reference sequence). V was shortened by 5 bases and J by 4 bases, with 11 bases between the two germline ends. The CDR3 loop spans 12 amino acids. This CDR3 is CAWHSLAYGYTF. The CDR3 DNA follows: TGTGCCTGGCACAGCCTCGCCTATGGCTACACCTTC. Full variable domain (outside the CDR3, taken from reference TRBV30 and TRBJ1-2): SQTIHQWPATLVQPVGSPLSLECTVEGTSNPNLYWYRQAAGRGLQLLFYSVGIGQISSEVPQNLSASRPQDRQFILSSKKLLLSDSGFYLCAWHSLAYGYTFGSGTRLTVV.

The J gene is TRBJ1-2, the V gene TRBV9; 10 bases agree with TRBD1. CDR3 length equals 15 residues. Looked up from germline, CDR1 is SGDLS and CDR2 is YYNGEE. Trimming at V came to 2 bases and at J to 6 bases, leaving 7 bases not matched to a gene. This CDR3 is CASSVSPGTGDGYTF. Written as DNA, the CDR3 is TGTGCCAGCAGCGTCTCTCCCGGGACAGGGGATGGCTACACCTTC.

This chain connects TRBV27 to TRBJ2-2; 9 bases are shared with TRBD1. V was clipped by 2 bases and J by 5 bases; unmatched bases: 3. Germline V gene sequence: CDR1 MNHEY, CDR2 SMNVEV (reference sequence). The CDR3 covers 15 residues. CDR3 in DNA: TGTGCCAGCAGTTTAGTGACAGGGGGGACCGGGGAGCTGTTTTTT. Residues: CASSLVTGGTGELFF.

This clone was found once. CDR3 protein: CSVRTDNEQYF. The CDR3 nucleotides are TGCAGCGTCAGGACAGACAACGAGCAGTACTTC. The chain combines TRBV29-1 with TRBJ2-7, with D perhaps TRBD1 (6 bases). CDR1 and CDR2 from the germline V gene are SQVTM and ANQGSEA. The CDR3 length is 11 residues. Trimming cost V 6 bases and J 5 bases, with 11 bases left between them.

This sequence joins TRBV28 and TRBJ1-3; no reliable D call. Trimming pared 1 base from V and 3 bases from J, leaving 7 bases between. CDR1 MDHEN and CDR2 SYDVKM come from the germline V gene. This CDR3 has 14 residues. The CDR3 loop reads CASSLLHGGNTIYF. The CDR3 DNA reads as TGTGCCAGCAGTTTATTACACGGTGGAAACACCATATATTTT.

This clone showed up just once. The J gene is TRBJ1-5, the V gene TRBV7-2; D perhaps matches TRBD1 (5 bases). The CDR3 sequence is 15 residues long. Germline lookup yields CDR1 SGHTA and CDR2 FQGNSA. Trimming shortened V by 4 bases and J by 7 bases, and 17 bases separated the two germline ends. CDR3 sequence: CASSSGTERYQPQHF. The CDR3 DNA follows: TGTGCCAGCAGCTCCGGGACTGAACGGTACCAGCCCCAGCATTTT.

V and J are TRBV28 and TRBJ2-1; a possible D gene is TRBD2 (6 bases). Germline-derived CDR1 and CDR2 are MDHEN and SYDVKM. Trimming pared 8 bases from V and 2 bases from J, leaving 10 bases between. The CDR3 covers 13 residues. Here the CDR3 reads CASGVAAYNEQFF. The CDR3 DNA sequence: TGTGCCAGCGGGGTAGCGGCCTACAATGAGCAGTTCTTC. Looking up the rest from reference TRBV28 and TRBJ2-1 gives the full variable domain: DVKVTQSSRYLVKRTGEKVFLECVQDMDHENMFWYRQDPGLGLRLIYFSYDVKMKEKGDIPEGYSVSREKKERFSLILESASTNQTSMYLCASGVAAYNEQFFGPGTRLTVL.

The chain is built from TRBV25-1 and TRBJ1-4; 10 bases align to TRBD1. The CDR3 totals 17 residues. V was clipped by 2 bases and J by 0 bases; unmatched bases: 3. The germline V gene has CDR1 MGHDK and CDR2 SYGVNS. The CDR3 DNA follows: TGTGCCAGCAGTGAACTGGGGACAGGGGCAACTAATGAAAAACTGTTTTTT. Amino acid sequence: CASSELGTGATNEKLFF.

A few counts support this clone. This rearrangement joins TRBV28 to TRBJ1-5, with unresolved D. The CDR3 runs 13 residues. Trimming shortened V by 2 bases and J by 7 bases, and 9 bases separated the two germline ends. Germline-derived CDR1 and CDR2 are MDHEN and SYDVKM. The CDR3 protein is CASSLMGDQPQHF. In DNA form, the CDR3 reads TGTGCCAGCAGTTTAATGGGAGACCAGCCCCAGCATTTT.

This clone was detected only a few times. The gene calls are TRBV7-9 and TRBJ1-2; TRBD1 might be the D (5 bases). V dropped 1 base and J dropped 9 bases, with 15 bases sitting between them. CDR3 length: 14 residues. Per germline, CDR1 SEHNR and CDR2 FQNEAQ (reference sequence). CDR3 bases: TGTGCCAGCAGCTTAGGGGACTCGGAGATGAGCTACACCTTC. It codes for CASSLGDSEMSYTF.

The J gene is TRBJ1-1, the V gene TRBV18, with D perhaps TRBD1 (5 bases). Trimming shortened V by 4 bases and J by 1 base, and 13 bases separated the two germline ends. Germline CDR1 reads KGHSH; CDR2 reads LQKENI. The CDR3 length is 15 residues. The CDR3 sequence is CASSRMGTENTEAFF. Written as DNA, the CDR3 is TGTGCCAGCTCACGTATGGGGACGGAGAACACTGAAGCTTTCTTT.

The genes are TRBV5-1 and TRBJ1-3; D call uncertain. Trimming took 0 bases from V and 0 from J, leaving 10 bases between them. Germline lookup yields CDR1 SGHRS and CDR2 YFSETQ. This CDR3 region has 16 residues. The CDR3 DNA reads TGCGCCAGCAGCTTGGCCCCAGGTAACTCTGGAAACACCATATATTTT. Protein: CASSLAPGNSGNTIYF.

Comments on this clone: Other DNA variants within this sample encode the same CDR3. V is TRBV19 and J is TRBJ1-4; D uncertain. Germline CDR1 is LNHDA and CDR2 is SQIVND (reference sequence). The CDR3 extends over 12 amino acids. Trimming removed 3 bases at V and 9 bases at J, with 8 bases between. The CDR3 sequence is CASSIGGKKLFF. In nucleotides, the CDR3 is TGTGCCAGTAGTATTGGTGGCAAAAAACTGTTTTTT.

The V call is TRBV15, the J call TRBJ1-1; TRBD1 matches 8 bases. V was clipped by 1 base and J by 1 base; unmatched bases: 2. CDR3 length equals 15 residues. CDR1 is LNHNV, CDR2 YYDKDF, per germline (reference sequence). CDR3 sequence: CATSRGDRTNTEAFF. The CDR3 bases are TGTGCCACCAGCAGAGGGGACAGGACGAACACTGAAGCTTTCTTT.

J is TRBJ2-1 and V is TRBV11-1; D is perhaps TRBD1 or TRBD2 (5 bases each). V lost 5 bases, J lost 8 bases, and 10 bases lay in between. Germline assignment: CDR1 SGHAT and CDR2 FQDESV (reference sequence). This CDR3 is 12 amino acids long. The CDR3 sequence: CASSPVGDEQFF. In nucleotides, the CDR3 is TGTGCCAGCAGCCCCGTGGGGGATGAGCAGTTCTTC. The variable domain in full, with the rest retrieved from reference TRBV11-1 and TRBJ2-1, is EAEVAQSPRYKITEKSQAVAFWCDPISGHATLYWYRQILGQGPELLVQFQDESVVDDSQLPKDRFSAERLKGVDSTLKIQPAELGDSAMYLCASSPVGDEQFFGPGTRLTVL.

V usage is TRBV6-6 and J usage is TRBJ2-3, with 16 bases lining up with TRBD2. The CDR3 is 16 amino acids. Trimming at V came to 6 bases and at J to 6 bases, leaving 6 bases not matched to a gene. Germline V gene data show CDR1 as MNHNY and CDR2 as SVGAGI (reference sequence). This CDR3 is CASSRGLAGGADTQYF. In nucleotides, the CDR3 is TGTGCCAGCAGCCGGGGACTAGCGGGGGGGGCCGATACGCAGTATTTT.

The rearrangement uses TRBV18 and TRBJ2-5, with 8 bases fitting TRBD2. The CDR3 loop spans 14 amino acids. CDR1 KGHSH and CDR2 LQKENI come from the germline V gene. The ends lost 2 bases at V and 3 bases at J; junction bases unmatched: 2. CDR3 loop: CASSPTGGEETQYF. The CDR3 bases are TGTGCCAGCTCACCAACGGGGGGGGAAGAGACCCAGTACTTC.

The chain uses TRBV5-4 and TRBJ2-5, with a tentative D call TRBD1 (5 bases). V was trimmed by 1 base and J by 5 bases, leaving 15 bases between them. In germline, CDR1 is SGHNT, CDR2 YYREEE (reference sequence). The CDR3 extends over 15 amino acids. CDR3 sequence reads: CASSLLIGQTETQYF. The CDR3 bases are TGTGCCAGCAGCTTGCTTATAGGACAAACGGAGACCCAGTACTTC.

The V and J genes are TRBV27 and TRBJ1-5; perhaps TRBD1 as D (5 bases). V lost 6 bases and J 1 base, leaving 16 bases between the germline ends. CDR1 and CDR2 from the germline V gene are MNHEY and SMNVEV (reference sequence). This CDR3 spans 16 amino acids. For the CDR3, the DNA is TGTGCCAGCAGGGGCGGATCCGGGGGGAGCAATCAGCCCCAGCATTTT. Protein product: CASRGGSGGSNQPQHF.

This sequence joins TRBV10-3 and TRBJ2-3, with D hard to call. The V and J ends lost 0 bases and 8 bases respectively, with 3 bases between them. CDR1 is ENHRY, CDR2 SYGVKD, per germline. This CDR3 spans 11 amino acids. The CDR3 protein is CAISESGTQYF. CDR3 DNA sequence: TGTGCCATCAGTGAGTCGGGTACGCAGTATTTT.

This chain connects TRBV14 to TRBJ2-3; unclear D gene. V lost 3 bases, J lost 6 bases, and 13 bases lay in between. Germline V lookup: CDR1 SGHDN, CDR2 FVKESK. The CDR3 covers 14 residues. Here the CDR3 reads CASSHPVGLDTQYF. The CDR3, as DNA: TGTGCCAGCAGCCACCCAGTAGGGTTGGATACGCAGTATTTT. Full variable domain (missing parts from reference TRBV14 and TRBJ2-3): EAGVTQFPSHSVIEKGQTVTLRCDPISGHDNLYWYRRVMGKEIKFLLHFVKESKQDESGMPNNRFLAERTGGTYSTLKVQPAELEDSGVYFCASSHPVGLDTQYFGPGTRLTVL.

This chain links TRBV5-1 with TRBJ1-6, with D perhaps matching TRBD1 (5 bases). V lost 2 bases and J 2 bases, leaving 11 bases between the germline ends. Germline V lookup: CDR1 SGHRS, CDR2 YFSETQ. The CDR3 sequence is 16 residues long. CDR3 DNA sequence: TGCGCCAGCAGCTTAGCGGGGGGAGCCTATAATTCACCCCTCCACTTT. Translation: CASSLAGGAYNSPLHF.